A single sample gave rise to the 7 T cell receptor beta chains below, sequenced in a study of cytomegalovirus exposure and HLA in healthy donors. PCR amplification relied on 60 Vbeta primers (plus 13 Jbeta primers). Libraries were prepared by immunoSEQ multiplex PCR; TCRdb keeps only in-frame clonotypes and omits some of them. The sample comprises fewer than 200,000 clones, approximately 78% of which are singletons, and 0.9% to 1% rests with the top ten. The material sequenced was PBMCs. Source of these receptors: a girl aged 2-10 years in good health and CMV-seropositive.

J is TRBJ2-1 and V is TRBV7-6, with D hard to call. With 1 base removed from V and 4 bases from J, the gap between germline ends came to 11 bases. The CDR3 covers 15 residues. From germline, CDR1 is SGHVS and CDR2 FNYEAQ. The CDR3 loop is CASSLEVDGYNEQFF. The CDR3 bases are TGTGCCAGCAGCTTAGAAGTCGACGGGTACAATGAGCAGTTCTTC.

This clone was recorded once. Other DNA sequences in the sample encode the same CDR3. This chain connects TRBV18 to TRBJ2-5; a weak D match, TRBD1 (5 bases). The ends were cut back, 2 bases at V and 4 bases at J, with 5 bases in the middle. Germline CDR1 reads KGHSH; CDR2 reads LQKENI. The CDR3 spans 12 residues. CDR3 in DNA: TGTGCCAGCTCACCAAGGGGAGAGACCCAGTACTTC. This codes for CASSPRGETQYF.

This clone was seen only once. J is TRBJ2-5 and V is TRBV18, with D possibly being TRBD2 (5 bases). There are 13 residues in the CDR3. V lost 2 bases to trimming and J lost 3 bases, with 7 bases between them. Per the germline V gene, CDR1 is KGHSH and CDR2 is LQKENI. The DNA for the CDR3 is TGTGCCAGCTCACCATTGAGGGAAGAGACCCAGTACTTC. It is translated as CASSPLREETQYF.

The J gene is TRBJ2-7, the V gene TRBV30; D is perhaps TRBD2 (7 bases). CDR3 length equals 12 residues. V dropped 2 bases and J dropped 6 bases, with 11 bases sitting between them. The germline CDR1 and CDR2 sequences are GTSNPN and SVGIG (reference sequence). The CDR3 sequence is CAWSRGGSEQYF. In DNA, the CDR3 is TGTGCCTGGAGTAGGGGGGGAAGCGAGCAGTACTTC.

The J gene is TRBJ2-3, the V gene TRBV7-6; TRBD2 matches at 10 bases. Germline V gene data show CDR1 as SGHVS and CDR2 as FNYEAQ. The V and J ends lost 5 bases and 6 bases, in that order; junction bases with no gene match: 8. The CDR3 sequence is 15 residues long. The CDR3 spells CASSASGSGADTQYF. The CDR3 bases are TGTGCCAGCAGCGCTAGCGGGAGTGGGGCCGATACGCAGTATTTT.

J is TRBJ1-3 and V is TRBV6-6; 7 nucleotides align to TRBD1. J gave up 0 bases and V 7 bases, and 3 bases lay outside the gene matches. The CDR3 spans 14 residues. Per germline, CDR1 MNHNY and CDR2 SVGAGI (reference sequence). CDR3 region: CASMDRSSGNTIYF. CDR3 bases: TGTGCCAGCATGGACAGGAGCTCTGGAAACACCATATATTTT.

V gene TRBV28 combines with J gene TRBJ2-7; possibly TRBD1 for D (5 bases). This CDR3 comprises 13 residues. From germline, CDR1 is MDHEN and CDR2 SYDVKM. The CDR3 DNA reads TGTGCGGCCCCTCCTCGACAGACCTACGAGCAGTACTTC. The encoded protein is CAAPPRQTYEQYF.